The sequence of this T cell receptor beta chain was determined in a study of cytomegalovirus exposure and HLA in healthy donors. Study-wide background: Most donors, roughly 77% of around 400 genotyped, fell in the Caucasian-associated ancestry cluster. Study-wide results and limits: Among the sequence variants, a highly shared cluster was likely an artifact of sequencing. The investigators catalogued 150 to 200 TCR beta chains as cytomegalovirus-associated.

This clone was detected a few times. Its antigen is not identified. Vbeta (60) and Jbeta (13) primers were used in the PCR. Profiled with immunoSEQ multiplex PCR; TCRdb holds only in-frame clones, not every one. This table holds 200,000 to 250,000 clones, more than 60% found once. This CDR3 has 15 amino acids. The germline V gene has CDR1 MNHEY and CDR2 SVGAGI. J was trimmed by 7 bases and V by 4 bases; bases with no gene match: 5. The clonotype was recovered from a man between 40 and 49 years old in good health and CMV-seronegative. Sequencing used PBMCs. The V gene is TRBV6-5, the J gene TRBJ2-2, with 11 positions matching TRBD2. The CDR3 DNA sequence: TGTGCCAGCAGTTTAGCGGGAGGGACGGGCGGGGAGCTGTTTTTT. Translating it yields CASSLAGGTGGELFF.